Shown below are 13 T cell receptor beta chains from a single sample sequenced in a study of OX40 agonist ivuxolimab in advanced cancers. Generated by immunoSEQ multiplex PCR, the TCRdb table keeps only in-frame clones and is missing some. Of 45,000 to 50,000 clones listed, 80% to 90% are singletons. The sample here was CD4+ or CD8+ T cells sorted from blood, taken in a trial of the OX40 agonist ivuxolimab. The receptors shown here come from an adult with an advanced solid tumor such as melanoma, head and neck, liver or kidney cancer.

Only one count was recorded for this clone. The chain carries TRBV7-6 and TRBJ2-7, with D unclear. This CDR3 is 14 amino acids long. Germline V gene sequence: CDR1 SGHVS, CDR2 FNYEAQ. V was clipped by 1 base and J by 3 bases, with 10 bases between them. CDR3 protein: CASSLDPHVYEQYF. The CDR3, as DNA: TGTGCCAGCAGCTTAGATCCACACGTCTACGAGCAGTACTTC.

This rearrangement joins TRBV18 to TRBJ1-3, with 9 nucleotides matching TRBD1. The CDR3 totals 16 residues. CDR1 and CDR2 (germline): KGHSH, LQKENI. J lost 5 bases, V lost 6 bases, and 11 bases had no gene match. The CDR3 DNA sequence: TGTGCCAGCTCGCTGGGACAGGGAAATCTGAGAAACACCATATATTTT. Amino acids: CASSLGQGNLRNTIYF.

The chain joins TRBV25-1 to TRBJ1-1, with TRBD1 as a possible D gene (5 bases). V lost 1 base, J lost 8 bases, and 14 bases lay in between. Germline V gene data show CDR1 as MGHDK and CDR2 as SYGVNS. The CDR3 has 14 residues. The CDR3 here is CASSEFRQGKEAFF. The CDR3 DNA follows: TGTGCCAGCAGTGAATTTAGGCAGGGAAAAGAAGCTTTCTTT.

The chain is built from TRBV5-4 and TRBJ2-1, with 11 bases aligning to TRBD1. This CDR3 spans 15 amino acids. J lost 7 bases, V lost 3 bases, and 6 bases had no gene match. CDR1 SGHNT and CDR2 YYREEE come from the germline V gene (reference sequence). CDR3 amino acids: CASSSGQGASNEQFF. The CDR3 region has the DNA TGTGCCAGCAGCTCCGGACAGGGGGCGAGTAATGAGCAGTTCTTC.

The V gene is TRBV5-6, the J gene TRBJ2-5; 7 nucleotides line up with TRBD2. This CDR3 contains 14 residues. Unmatched junction bases numbered 2, after V lost 0 bases and J lost 3 bases. From germline, CDR1 is SGHDT and CDR2 YYEEEE. CDR3 bases: TGTGCCAGCAGCTTGGAGCTAGCGGAAGAGACCCAGTACTTC. It is translated as CASSLELAEETQYF.

The V and J genes are TRBV7-9 and TRBJ2-1; D may match TRBD1 or TRBD2 (6 bases each). Between the trimmed V and J ends, which lost 7 bases and 7 bases, there was a span of 23 bases. Germline V gene data show CDR1 as SEHNR and CDR2 as FQNEAQ (reference sequence). The CDR3 sequence is 16 residues long. CDR3 nucleotide sequence: TGTGCCAGCACCTCGGGGGCAGGGACCATCCTAAATGAGCAGTTCTTC. Translating it yields CASTSGAGTILNEQFF.

J is TRBJ2-3 and V is TRBV7-8; D gene uncertain. CDR3 size: 12 residues. V shed 1 base and J shed 6 bases, with 5 bases lying between them. Germline lookup yields CDR1 SGHVS and CDR2 FQNEAQ. The chain's CDR3 is CASSLVGDTQYF. The CDR3, as DNA: TGTGCCAGCAGCTTAGTGGGGGATACGCAGTATTTT.

The chain combines TRBV10-1 with TRBJ1-6, with D hard to call. V lost 0 bases, J lost 6 bases, and 6 bases lay in between. Germline V gene sequence: CDR1 WNHNN, CDR2 SYGVQD (reference sequence). The CDR3 is 14 amino acids. The CDR3 reads CASSESQSNSPLHF. CDR3 sequence (DNA): TGCGCCAGCAGTGAGTCGCAGAGTAATTCACCCCTCCACTTT.

This chain links TRBV29-1 with TRBJ1-1; D is uncertain. CDR1 is SQVTM, CDR2 ANQGSEA, per germline. The CDR3 is 15 amino acids. Trimming pared 4 bases from V and 4 bases from J, leaving 19 bases between. CDR3 in amino acids: CSVVHSSLGSTEAFF. The CDR3 coding sequence is TGCAGCGTTGTCCATTCGTCTTTAGGGAGCACTGAAGCTTTCTTT.

The V call is TRBV6-6, the J call TRBJ2-3; the match to TRBD1 covers 10 bases. Germline CDR1 MNHNY, CDR2 SVGAGI (reference sequence). Trimming cost V 6 bases and J 2 bases; bases outside gene matches: 8. The CDR3 totals 16 residues. The CDR3 loop reads CASRTRDRGVTDTQYF. In DNA, the CDR3 is TGTGCCAGCAGGACCCGGGACAGGGGTGTCACAGATACGCAGTATTTT.

CDR3 loop: CASSYGHNTGELFF. CDR3 in DNA: TGTGCCAGCAGTTACGGCCATAACACCGGGGAGCTGTTTTTT. The chain couples TRBV6-6 to TRBJ2-2; D unclear. CDR3 length: 14 amino acids. The ends were cut back, 2 bases at V and 2 bases at J, with 6 bases in the middle. CDR1 MNHNY and CDR2 SVGAGI come from the germline V gene (reference sequence).

The J gene is TRBJ2-3, the V gene TRBV14, with TRBD2 identical over 7 bases. Germline lookup yields CDR1 SGHDN and CDR2 FVKESK. The J segment lost 5 bases and the V segment lost 8 bases, leaving 10 bases of the junction unmatched. The CDR3 spans 14 residues. CDR3 sequence: CASRGVEQKDTQYF. CDR3 sequence (DNA): TGTGCCAGCCGGGGGGTCGAGCAAAAAGATACGCAGTATTTT.

The chain recombines TRBV18 with TRBJ2-1; D might be TRBD2 (6 bases). V lost 1 base, J lost 15 bases, and 13 bases lay in between. Germline lookup yields CDR1 KGHSH and CDR2 LQKENI. The CDR3 contains 12 residues. The CDR3 DNA is TGTGCCAGCTCACCACTCCGGGAGTCTCCGTTCTTC. Translation gives CASSPLRESPFF.